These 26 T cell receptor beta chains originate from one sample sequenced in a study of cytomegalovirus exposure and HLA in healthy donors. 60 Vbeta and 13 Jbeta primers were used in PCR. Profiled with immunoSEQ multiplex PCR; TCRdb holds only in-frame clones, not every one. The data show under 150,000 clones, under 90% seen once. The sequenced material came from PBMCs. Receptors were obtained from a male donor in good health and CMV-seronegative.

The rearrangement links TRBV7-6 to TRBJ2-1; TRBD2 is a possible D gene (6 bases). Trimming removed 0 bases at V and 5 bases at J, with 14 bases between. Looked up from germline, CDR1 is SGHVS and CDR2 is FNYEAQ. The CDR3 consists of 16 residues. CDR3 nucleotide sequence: TGTGCCAGCAGCTTAGCGCTGTCTGGACTAAACAATGAGCAGTTCTTC. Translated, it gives CASSLALSGLNNEQFF. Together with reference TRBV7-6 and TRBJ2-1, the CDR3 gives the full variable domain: GAGVSQSPRYKVTKRGQDVALRCDPISGHVSLYWYRQALGQGPEFLTYFNYEAQQDKSGLPNDRFSAERPEGSISTLTIQRTEQRDSAMYRCASSLALSGLNNEQFFGPGTRLTVL.

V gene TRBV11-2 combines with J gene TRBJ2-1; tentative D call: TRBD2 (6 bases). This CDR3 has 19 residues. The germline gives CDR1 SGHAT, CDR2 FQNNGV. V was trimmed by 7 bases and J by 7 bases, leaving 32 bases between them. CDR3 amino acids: CASTQGGVRTSLSDNEQFF. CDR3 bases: TGTGCCAGCACCCAAGGTGGGGTGAGAACTAGCCTGAGCGATAATGAGCAGTTCTTC.

The CDR3 nucleotides read TGTGCCAGCAGTCGTGACCGGGACTCAACGGGCTACACCTTC. This sequence encodes CASSRDRDSTGYTF. The rearrangement links TRBV6-5 to TRBJ1-2; D is possibly TRBD1 (5 bases). Germline CDR1 is MNHEY and CDR2 is SVGAGI. Trimming stripped 5 bases from V and 8 bases from J, with 18 bases between. The CDR3 has 14 residues.

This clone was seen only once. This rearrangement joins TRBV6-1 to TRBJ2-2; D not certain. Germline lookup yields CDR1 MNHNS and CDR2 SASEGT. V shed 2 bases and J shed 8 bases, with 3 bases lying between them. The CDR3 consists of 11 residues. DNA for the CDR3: TGTGCCAGCAGTGAAATAGGGGAGCTGTTTTTT. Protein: CASSEIGELFF.

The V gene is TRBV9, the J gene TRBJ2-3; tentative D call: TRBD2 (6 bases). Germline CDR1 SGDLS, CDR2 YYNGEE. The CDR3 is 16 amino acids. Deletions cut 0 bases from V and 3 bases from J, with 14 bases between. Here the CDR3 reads CASSVGGRTRTDTQYF. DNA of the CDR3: TGTGCCAGCAGCGTAGGAGGGAGGACGAGAACAGATACGCAGTATTTT. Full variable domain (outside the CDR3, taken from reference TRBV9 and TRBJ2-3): DSGVTQTPKHLITATGQRVTLRCSPRSGDLSVYWYQQSLDQGLQFLIQYYNGEERAKGNILERFSAQQFPDLHSELNLSSLELGDSALYFCASSVGGRTRTDTQYFGPGTRLTVL.

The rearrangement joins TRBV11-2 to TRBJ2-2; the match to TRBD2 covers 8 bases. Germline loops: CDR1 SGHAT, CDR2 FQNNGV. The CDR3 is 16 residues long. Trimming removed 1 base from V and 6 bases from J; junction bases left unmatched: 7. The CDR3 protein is CASSLGGAGVPGELFF. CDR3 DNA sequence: TGTGCCAGCAGCTTAGGCGGAGCGGGAGTTCCCGGGGAGCTGTTTTTT.

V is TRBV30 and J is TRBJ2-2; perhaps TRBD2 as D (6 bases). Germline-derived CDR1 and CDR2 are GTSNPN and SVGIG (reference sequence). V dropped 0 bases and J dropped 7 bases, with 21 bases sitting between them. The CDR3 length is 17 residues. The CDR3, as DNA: TGTGCCTGGAGTGTTTTTCTCAGCGAACCGGAGGGCGGGGAGCTGTTTTTT. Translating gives CAWSVFLSEPEGGELFF.

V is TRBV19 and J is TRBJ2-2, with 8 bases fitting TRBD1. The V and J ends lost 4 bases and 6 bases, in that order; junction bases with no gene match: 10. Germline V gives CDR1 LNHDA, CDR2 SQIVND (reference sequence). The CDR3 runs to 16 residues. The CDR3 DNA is TGTGCCAGTAGTAATAGACAGGGGACAAGCCCCGGGGAGCTGTTTTTT. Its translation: CASSNRQGTSPGELFF. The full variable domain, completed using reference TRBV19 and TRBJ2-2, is DGGITQSPKYLFRKEGQNVTLSCEQNLNHDAMYWYRQDPGQGLRLIYYSQIVNDFQKGDIAEGYSVSREKKESFPLTVTSAQKNPTAFYLCASSNRQGTSPGELFFGEGSRLTVL.

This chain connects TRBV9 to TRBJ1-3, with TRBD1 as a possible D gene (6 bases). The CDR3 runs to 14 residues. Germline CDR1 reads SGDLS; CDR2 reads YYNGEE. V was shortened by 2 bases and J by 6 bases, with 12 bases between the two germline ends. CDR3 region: CASSVGGLENTIYF. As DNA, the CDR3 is TGTGCCAGCAGCGTGGGGGGGCTGGAAAACACCATATATTTT.

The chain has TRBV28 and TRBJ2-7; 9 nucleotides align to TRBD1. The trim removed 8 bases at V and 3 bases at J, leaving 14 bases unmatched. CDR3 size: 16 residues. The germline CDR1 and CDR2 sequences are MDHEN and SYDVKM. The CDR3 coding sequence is TGTGCCAGCTACCGGACAGGGGAGGCCTTGGGCTACGAGCAGTACTTC. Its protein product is CASYRTGEALGYEQYF.

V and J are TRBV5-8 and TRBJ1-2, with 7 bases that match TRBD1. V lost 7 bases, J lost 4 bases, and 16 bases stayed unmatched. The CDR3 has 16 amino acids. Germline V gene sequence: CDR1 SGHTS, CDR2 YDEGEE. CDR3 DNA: TGTGCCAGCCCAATTAGAGGGGGCCTTTACTCCTATGGCTACACCTTC. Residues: CASPIRGGLYSYGYTF.

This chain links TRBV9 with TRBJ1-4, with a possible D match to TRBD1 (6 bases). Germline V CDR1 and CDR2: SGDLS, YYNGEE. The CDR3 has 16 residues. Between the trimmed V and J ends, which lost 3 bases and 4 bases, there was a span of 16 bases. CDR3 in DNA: TGTGCCAGCAGCGCCTCACTCACAGGGATTAATGAAAAACTGTTTTTT. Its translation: CASSASLTGINEKLFF.

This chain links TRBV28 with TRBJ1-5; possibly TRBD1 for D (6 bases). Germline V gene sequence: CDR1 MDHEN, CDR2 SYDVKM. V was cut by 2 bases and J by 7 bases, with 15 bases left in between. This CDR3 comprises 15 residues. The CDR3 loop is CASSLPGAHRQPQHF. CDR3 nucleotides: TGTGCCAGCAGTTTACCAGGGGCCCACAGGCAGCCCCAGCATTTT.

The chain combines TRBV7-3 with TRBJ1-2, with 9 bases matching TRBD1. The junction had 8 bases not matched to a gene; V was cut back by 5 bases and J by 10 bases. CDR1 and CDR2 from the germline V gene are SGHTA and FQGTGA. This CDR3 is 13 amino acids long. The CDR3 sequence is CASSPGQGVVYTF. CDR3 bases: TGTGCCAGCAGCCCGGGACAGGGCGTTGTCTACACCTTC.

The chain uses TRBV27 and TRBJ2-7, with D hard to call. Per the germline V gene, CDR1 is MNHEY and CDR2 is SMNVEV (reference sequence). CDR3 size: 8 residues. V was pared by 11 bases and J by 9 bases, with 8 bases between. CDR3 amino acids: CAPPGQYF. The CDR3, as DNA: TGTGCCCCCCCAGGGCAGTACTTC.

This CDR3 reads CASSPIPGLAEEYF. CDR3 in DNA: TGTGCCAGCAGTCCGATACCTGGACTAGCGGAGGAGTATTTT. The chain has TRBV6-5 and TRBJ2-3; 10 nucleotides match TRBD2. V was clipped by 5 bases and J by 13 bases; unmatched bases: 12. The CDR3 extends over 14 amino acids. Germline CDR1 is MNHEY and CDR2 is SVGAGI.

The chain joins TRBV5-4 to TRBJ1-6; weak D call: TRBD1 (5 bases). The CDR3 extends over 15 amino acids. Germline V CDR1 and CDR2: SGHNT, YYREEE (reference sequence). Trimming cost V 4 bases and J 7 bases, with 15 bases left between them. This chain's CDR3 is CASSPPPGRNSPLHF. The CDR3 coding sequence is TGTGCCAGCAGCCCTCCGCCAGGGAGGAATTCACCCCTCCACTTT.

CDR3 sequence (DNA): TGCGCCAGCAGCCAAATCACGCAACCGGGACTAGGTCCAATCGAGCAGTACTTC. Translating it yields CASSQITQPGLGPIEQYF. This chain uses TRBV4-3 with TRBJ2-7; 8 nucleotides align to TRBD2. CDR1 is LGHNA, CDR2 YSLEER, per germline. V lost 2 bases and J lost 6; bases outside the gene matches: 18. The length of the CDR3 is 18 residues.

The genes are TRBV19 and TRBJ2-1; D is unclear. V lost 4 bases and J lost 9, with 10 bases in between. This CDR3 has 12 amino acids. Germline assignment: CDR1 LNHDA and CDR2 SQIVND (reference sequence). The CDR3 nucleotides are TGTGCCAGTAGTACCGAGAGGCTTGAGCAGTTCTTC. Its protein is CASSTERLEQFF.

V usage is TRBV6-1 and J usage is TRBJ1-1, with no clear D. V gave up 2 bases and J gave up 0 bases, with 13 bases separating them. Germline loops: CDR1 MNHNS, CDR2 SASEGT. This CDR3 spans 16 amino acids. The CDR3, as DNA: TGTGCCAGCAGTGAACCACCGGGATCCATGAACACTGAAGCTTTCTTT. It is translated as CASSEPPGSMNTEAFF.

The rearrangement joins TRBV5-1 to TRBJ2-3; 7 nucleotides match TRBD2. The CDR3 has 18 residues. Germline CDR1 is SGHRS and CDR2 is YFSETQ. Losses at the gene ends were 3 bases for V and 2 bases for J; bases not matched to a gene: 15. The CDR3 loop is CASSSTSRDPIHTDTQYF. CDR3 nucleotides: TGCGCCAGCAGCTCGACTAGCCGGGACCCTATCCACACAGATACGCAGTATTTT.

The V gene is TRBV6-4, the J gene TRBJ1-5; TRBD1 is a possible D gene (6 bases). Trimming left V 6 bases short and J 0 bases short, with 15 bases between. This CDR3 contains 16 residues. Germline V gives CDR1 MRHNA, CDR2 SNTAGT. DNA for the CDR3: TGTGCCAGCAGCGTTGAAACAGGGATTAGCAATCAGCCCCAGCATTTT. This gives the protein CASSVETGISNQPQHF.

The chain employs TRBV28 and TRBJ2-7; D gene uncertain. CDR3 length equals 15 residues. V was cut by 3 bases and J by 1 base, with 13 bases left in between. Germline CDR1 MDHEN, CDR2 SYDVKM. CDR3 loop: CASSFEVGGSYEQYF. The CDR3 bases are TGTGCCAGCAGTTTCGAGGTGGGTGGATCCTACGAGCAGTACTTC. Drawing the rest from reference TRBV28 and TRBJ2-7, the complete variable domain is DVKVTQSSRYLVKRTGEKVFLECVQDMDHENMFWYRQDPGLGLRLIYFSYDVKMKEKGDIPEGYSVSREKKERFSLILESASTNQTSMYLCASSFEVGGSYEQYFGPGTRLTVT.

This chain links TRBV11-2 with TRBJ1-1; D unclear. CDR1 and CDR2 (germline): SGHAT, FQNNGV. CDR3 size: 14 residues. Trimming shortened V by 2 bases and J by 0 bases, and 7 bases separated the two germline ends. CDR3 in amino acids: CASSLLAVNTEAFF. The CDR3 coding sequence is TGTGCCAGCAGCTTACTAGCAGTGAACACTGAAGCTTTCTTT.

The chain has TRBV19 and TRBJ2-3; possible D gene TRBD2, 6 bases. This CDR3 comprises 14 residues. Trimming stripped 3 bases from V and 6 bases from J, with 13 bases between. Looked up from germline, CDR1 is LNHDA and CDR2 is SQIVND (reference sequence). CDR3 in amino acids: CASSISGREDTQYF. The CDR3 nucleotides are TGTGCCAGTAGTATCTCCGGGAGAGAGGATACGCAGTATTTT.

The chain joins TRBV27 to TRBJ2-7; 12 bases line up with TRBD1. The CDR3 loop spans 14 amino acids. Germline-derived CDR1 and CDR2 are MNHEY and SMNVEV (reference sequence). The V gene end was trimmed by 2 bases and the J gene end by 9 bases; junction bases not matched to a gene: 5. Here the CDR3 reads CASSLTGQGAMQYF. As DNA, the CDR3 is TGTGCCAGCAGTTTAACGGGACAGGGGGCGATGCAGTACTTC.